This record looks at one T cell receptor (beta chain) sequence and its context. The protocol was immunoSEQ multiplex PCR, while the TCRdb copy is restricted to in-frame clones and leaves out a portion. The sample lists roughly 15,000 clones; approximately 84% were seen once. The entry originates in a study of technical replicates of blood from a handful of donors. Trimming at V came to 3 bases and at J to 3 bases, leaving 1 base not matched to a gene. The CDR3 totals 13 residues. Germline-derived CDR1 and CDR2 are LNHDA and SQIVND (reference sequence). The chain joins TRBV19 to TRBJ2-7, with 8 bases matching TRBD2. Sequenced material: PBMCs. The clonotype was recovered from a human donor in good health. In DNA, the CDR3 is TGTGCCAGTAGTATGACTAGCGTCTACGAGCAGTACTTC. Translation gives CASSMTSVYEQYF.